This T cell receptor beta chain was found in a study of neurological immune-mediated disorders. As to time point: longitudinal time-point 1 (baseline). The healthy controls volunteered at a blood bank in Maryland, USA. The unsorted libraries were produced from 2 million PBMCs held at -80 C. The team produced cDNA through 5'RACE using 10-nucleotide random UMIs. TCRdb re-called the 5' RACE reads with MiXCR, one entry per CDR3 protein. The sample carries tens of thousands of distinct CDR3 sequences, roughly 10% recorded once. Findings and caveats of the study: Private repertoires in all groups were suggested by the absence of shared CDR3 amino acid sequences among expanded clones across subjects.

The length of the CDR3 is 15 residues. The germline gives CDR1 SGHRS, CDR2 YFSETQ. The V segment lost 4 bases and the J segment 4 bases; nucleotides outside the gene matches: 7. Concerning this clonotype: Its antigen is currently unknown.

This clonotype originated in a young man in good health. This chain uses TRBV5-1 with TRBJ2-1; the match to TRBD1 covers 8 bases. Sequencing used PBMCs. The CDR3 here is CASSTTGTGYNEQFF. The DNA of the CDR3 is TGCGCCAGCAGCACTACCGGGACAGGTTACAATGAGCAGTTCTTC.